This T cell receptor beta chain was found in a study of radiotherapy plus CTLA-4 blockade in lung cancer. On this clone itself: Its antigen remains unidentified.

Overall study results and limits: Tumor-derived TCR clones expanded in blood after radiotherapy plus ipilimumab. Dynamics of early blood T cell clones, together with interferon-beta, were reportedly the best predictors of response.

Treatment of patients with chemo-refractory metastatic non-small-cell lung cancer consisted of focal radiation plus CTLA-4 blockade with ipilimumab. Here immunoSEQ multiplex PCR was the method, and the copy in TCRdb shows in-frame clones only, minus some. The data show fewer than 65,000 clones, approximately 85% seen once. The starting material was peripheral blood, obtained from a patient treated with radiotherapy plus ipilimumab. The clonotype was recovered from a human donor with non-small cell lung cancer whose response to radiotherapy plus ipilimumab could not be evaluated.

The CDR3 region has the DNA TGTGCCAGTGAACTAGCGGGAGGGGTCACCGGGGAGCTGTTTTTT. Its protein product is CASELAGGVTGELFF. The chain combines TRBV19 with TRBJ2-2; 13 bases match TRBD2. Germline trimming cut 8 bases from V and 4 bases from J; bases unmatched to any gene: 4. The V gene's germline CDR1 is LNHDA and CDR2 SQIVND (reference sequence). The CDR3 consists of 15 residues.